Listed here are 21 T cell receptor beta chains from one sample, sequenced in a study of tumor-infiltrating lymphocytes in primary liver carcinoma. Without any cell sorting, about 18-30 mg of bulk tissue yielded co-extracted RNA and DNA. The authors made TCR beta cDNA from about 500 ng total RNA with a constant-region primer. Modified slightly, ARM-PCR produced TCR beta libraries over three nested multiplex PCR rounds. Investigators reported that the first two PCR rounds, at around 11 cycles each, used TRBV1-TRBV30 forward primers with a C-beta reverse primer. A single record per CDR3 protein comes from TCRdb applying MiXCR to the multiplex PCR reads. The sample includes approximately 100,000 distinct CDR3 sequences, approximately 70% of them seen just once. Sequencing was performed on liver tumor tissue from sampling region 2. The subset here: tumor region T2, inferior pole. The source is an older woman with primary liver carcinoma and hepatitis B virus infection.

Of note for this clonotype: The germline gene is not matched at one end of the junction; a read error may be the cause. V gene TRBV5-1 combines with J gene TRBJ2-5; TRBD1 matches 7 bases. The CDR3 loop spans 13 amino acids. CDR1 SGHRS and CDR2 YFSETQ come from the germline V gene. The DNA for the CDR3 is TGCACCAGCAGGTTCCCAGGGGGAGAGACCCAGTACTTC. It codes for CTSRFPGGETQYF. Together with reference TRBV5-1 and TRBJ2-5, the CDR3 gives the full variable domain: KAGVTQTPRYLIKTRGQQVTLSCSPISGHRSVSWYQQTPGQGLQFLFEYFSETQRNKGNFPGRFSGRQFSNSRSEMNVSTLELGDSALYLCTSRFPGGETQYFGPGTRLLVL.

This CDR3 is CASSLNKGFYGYTF. The CDR3 region has the DNA TGTGCCAGCAGCTTAAACAAGGGATTCTACGGATACACCTTC. This chain joins TRBV11-2 and TRBJ1-2; unclear D gene. Germline V gene sequence: CDR1 SGHAT, CDR2 FQNNGV. This CDR3 has 14 amino acids. Deletions cut 2 bases from V and 11 bases from J, with 18 bases between.

The chain carries TRBV6-1 and TRBJ2-1; TRBD2 matches 7 bases. This CDR3 comprises 18 residues. V lost 3 bases and J lost 10; bases outside the gene matches: 21. CDR1 and CDR2 from the germline V gene are MNHNS and SASEGT. The CDR3 here is CASSDNPGGTGLGKEQFF. As DNA, the CDR3 is TGTGCCAGCAGTGATAATCCGGGGGGAACAGGTCTGGGGAAGGAGCAGTTCTTC.

As to this clonotype: This may come from a read error, since a much larger clone is one base off. The chain has TRBV30 and TRBJ2-1; D perhaps matches TRBD2 (8 bases). The germline V gene has CDR1 GTSNPN and CDR2 SVGIG (reference sequence). V was trimmed by 4 bases and J by 2 bases, leaving 24 bases between them. This CDR3 comprises 18 residues. In DNA form, the CDR3 reads TGTGCCTGGATTGCGACAGGGATCGGGAGGGGGCCCTACAATGAGCAGTTCTTC. It specifies CAWIATGIGRGPYNEQFF.

With regard to this clonotype: Being one base from a much bigger clone, this may be a read error. The chain has TRBV18 and TRBJ2-5; D unclear. The V end lost 3 bases, the J end lost 1 base, and 9 bases lay between the germline ends. Germline CDR1 reads KGHSH; CDR2 reads LQKENI. The CDR3 has 14 amino acids. The CDR3 protein is CASSPRRGQETQYF. The CDR3 bases are TGTGCCAGCTCACCCAGACGCGGCCAAGAGACCCAGTACTTC. Combining the CDR3 with reference TRBV18 and TRBJ2-5 gives the whole variable domain NAGVMQNPRHLVRRRGQEARLRCSPMKGHSHVYWYRQLPEEGLKFMVYLQKENIIDESGMPKERFSAEFPKEGPSILRIQQVVRGDSAAYFCASSPRRGQETQYFGPGTRLLVL.

The chain has TRBV12-3 or TRBV12-4 and TRBJ2-2, with D possibly matching TRBD2 (5 bases). The ends were cut back, 8 bases at V and 6 bases at J, with 16 bases in the middle. The CDR3 has 14 residues. The CDR3 protein is CASLPELDAGELFF. CDR3 nucleotide sequence: TGTGCCAGCCTACCGGAACTAGATGCCGGGGAGCTGTTTTTT.

Points on this clonotype: One junction end disagrees with the germline gene, perhaps due to a read error. The V gene is TRBV28, the J gene TRBJ2-7; 8 bases map to TRBD1. Germline V lookup: CDR1 MDHEN, CDR2 SYDVKM. The CDR3 covers 16 residues. As DNA, the CDR3 is TGTGCCAGCACCGGACAGGGAACGAACTTCGTCTACGAGCAGTACTTT. Translated: CASTGQGTNFVYEQYF.

Regarding this clonotype: The conserved phenylalanine or tryptophan normally closing the CDR3 is absent here, so this likely arose from a read error. It is unclear where the CDR3 begins or ends on the DNA, so no DNA is shown, and the CDR3 is as TCRdb lists it. The chain carries TRBV11-2 and TRBJ1-6; the table's TRBD1 call for D was not verified on the DNA. Counting both end residues, the CDR3 totals 13 amino acids. The germline V gene has CDR1 SGHAT and CDR2 FQNNGV. Here the CDR3 reads CASSLEPGSPFHL.

For this clonotype: This likely comes from a read error, as the CDR3 has no conserved phenylalanine or tryptophan at its end. Written as DNA, the CDR3 is TGCGCCAGCACCGGAAGTTATAATTCACTCCTCCACTTA. Translating gives CASTGSYNSLLHL. The V call is TRBV5-1, the J call TRBJ1-6; no firm D call. Per germline, CDR1 SGHRS and CDR2 YFSETQ. This CDR3 spans 13 amino acids.

Remarks on this clonotype: Its ends do not fully match the called genes, so a read error is possible. The chain recombines TRBV5-6 with TRBJ2-5; 9 bases match TRBD1. The germline CDR1 and CDR2 sequences are SGHDT and YYEEEE. The CDR3 contains 15 residues. CDR3 nucleotides: TGTGCCAGTAGCTTGGCCGGACAGGGGAAAGAGACCCAGTACTTC. Its protein is CASSLAGQGKETQYF.

As for this clonotype: Without the conserved terminal phenylalanine or tryptophan, this CDR3 likely stems from a read error. The limits of the CDR3 on the DNA are not certain, so only TCRdb's listed CDR3 is given. The gene calls are TRBV21-1 and TRBJ2-7; the D call of TRBD1 is as the table states it, not checked on the DNA. TRBV21-1 is a pseudogene. The length of the CDR3 is 14 amino acids, counting both ends. CDR3 amino acids: CASRGGVRTYEQYL.

Notes on this clonotype: A read error is likely, as this CDR3 ends without the conserved phenylalanine or tryptophan. The chain links TRBV11-1 to TRBJ2-3; 10 positions match TRBD2. V lost 1 base and J lost 0; bases outside the gene matches: 7. Germline lookup yields CDR1 SGHAT and CDR2 FQDESV (reference sequence). The CDR3 is 18 amino acids. The CDR3 here is CASSLGGLAVFSTDTQYS. CDR3 sequence (DNA): TGTGCCAGCAGCTTAGGTGGACTAGCGGTTTTTAGCACAGATACGCAGTATTCT.

This clonotype was picked up many times. J is TRBJ1-3 and V is TRBV12-3 or TRBV12-4; 7 nucleotides align to TRBD1. The ends lost 1 base at V and 2 bases at J; junction bases unmatched: 2. This CDR3 is 15 amino acids long. Here the CDR3 reads CASSLGQGAGNTIYF. The CDR3 DNA follows: TGTGCCAGCAGTTTAGGGCAGGGGGCTGGAAACACCATATATTTT.

On this clonotype: This likely comes from a read error, as the CDR3 has no conserved phenylalanine or tryptophan at its end. This chain links TRBV6-6 with TRBJ1-6; 8 positions match TRBD1. CDR1 is MNHNY and CDR2 is SVGAGI in the germline V gene (reference sequence). V lost 5 bases, J lost 7 bases, and 4 bases stayed unmatched. The CDR3 is 14 amino acids. The chain's CDR3 is CASSKGDRNSPLHL. CDR3 nucleotide sequence: TGTGCCAGCAGTAAAGGGGACAGGAATTCACCCCTCCACCTC.

On this clonotype itself: A read error may explain this, as a much larger clone is one base away. Here the CDR3 omits its conserved ending phenylalanine or tryptophan, so a read error is the likely source. The chain carries TRBV4-1 and TRBJ1-5, with a tentative D call TRBD1 (5 bases). The V end lost 1 base, the J end lost 9 bases, and 7 bases lay between the germline ends. The CDR3 has 12 amino acids. Germline V lookup: CDR1 MGHRA, CDR2 YSYEKL. In DNA, the CDR3 is TGCGCCAGCAGCCAAGCGGGGGGGCCCCAGCATATT. This encodes CASSQAGGPQHI.

As concerns this clonotype: The junction shows a germline mismatch at one end, possibly a read error. The chain links TRBV12-3 or TRBV12-4 to TRBJ1-4; 8 nucleotides match TRBD1. There are 16 residues in the CDR3. The CDR3 DNA reads TGTGTCAGCAGTTCGGGGATATACGGGACAGGCGAAAAACTGTTTTTT. Its translation: CVSSSGIYGTGEKLFF.

To note about this clonotype: One end of the junction is discordant with germline, which a read error may explain. This chain links TRBV6-1 with TRBJ2-7; 11 bases agree with TRBD2. This CDR3 spans 15 amino acids. Germline CDR1 reads MNHNS; CDR2 reads SASEGT. The CDR3: CASSEVSGGGYEQYF. The CDR3 DNA sequence: TGTGCCAGCAGTGAAGTTAGCGGGGGGGGCTACGAGCAGTATTTC.

This clonotype came up a few times. The chain uses TRBV28 and TRBJ2-3; 8 bases are a match to TRBD2. The J segment lost 3 bases and the V segment lost 5 bases, leaving 7 bases of the junction unmatched. Germline CDR1 and CDR2: MDHEN and SYDVKM. The CDR3 is made up of 15 amino acids. The CDR3 DNA reads TGTGCCAGCAGTCCCCGGACTAGCTATACAGATACGCAGTATTTT. It yields the protein CASSPRTSYTDTQYF.

With respect to this clonotype: Being one base from a much bigger clone, this may be a read error. The chain recombines TRBV10-2 with TRBJ1-5; 10 nucleotides match TRBD1. There are 14 residues in the CDR3. Germline V lookup: CDR1 WSHSY, CDR2 SAAADI. The ends lost 7 bases at V and 2 bases at J; junction bases unmatched: 2. The CDR3 spells CASTGTGGNQPQHF. In DNA, the CDR3 is TGCGCCAGCACTGGGACAGGGGGCAATCAGCCCCAGCATTTT.

As concerns this clonotype: It is likely a read error, because the conserved phenylalanine at the end of the CDR3 is missing. V gene TRBV11-2 combines with J gene TRBJ2-2; 9 nucleotides agree with TRBD2. The germline CDR1 and CDR2 sequences are SGHAT and FQNNGV. This CDR3 region has 16 residues. J lost 2 bases, V lost 9 bases, and 10 bases had no gene match. CDR3 coding DNA: TGTGCCAGTAATCGTCGACTAGCGGAAAACACCGGGGAGCTGTTTTAT. Its translation: CASNRRLAENTGELFY.

Concerning this clonotype: A clone one base away is much larger, so this may be a read error. Written as DNA, the CDR3 is TGCGCCAGCAGTGAGCCGGGGGAGGACGATACGCAGTATTTT. Its translation: CASSEPGEDDTQYF. The chain combines TRBV10-2 with TRBJ2-3; a weak D match, TRBD2 (6 bases). This CDR3 comprises 14 residues. V shed 2 bases and J shed 6 bases, with 12 bases lying between them. From germline, CDR1 is WSHSY and CDR2 SAAADI.